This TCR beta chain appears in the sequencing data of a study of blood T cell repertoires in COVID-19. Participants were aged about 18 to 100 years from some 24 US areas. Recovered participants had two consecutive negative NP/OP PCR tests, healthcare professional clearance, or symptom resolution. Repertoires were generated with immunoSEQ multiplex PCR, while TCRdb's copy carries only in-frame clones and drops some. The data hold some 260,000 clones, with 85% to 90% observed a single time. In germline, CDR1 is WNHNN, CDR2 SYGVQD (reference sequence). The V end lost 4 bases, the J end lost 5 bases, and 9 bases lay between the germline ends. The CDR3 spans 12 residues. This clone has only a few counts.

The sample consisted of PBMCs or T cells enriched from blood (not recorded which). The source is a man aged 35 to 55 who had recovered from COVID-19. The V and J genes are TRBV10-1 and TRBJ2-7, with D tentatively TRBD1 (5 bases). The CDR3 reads CASSAKGNEQYF. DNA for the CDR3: TGCGCCAGCAGTGCCAAGGGGAACGAGCAGTACTTC.